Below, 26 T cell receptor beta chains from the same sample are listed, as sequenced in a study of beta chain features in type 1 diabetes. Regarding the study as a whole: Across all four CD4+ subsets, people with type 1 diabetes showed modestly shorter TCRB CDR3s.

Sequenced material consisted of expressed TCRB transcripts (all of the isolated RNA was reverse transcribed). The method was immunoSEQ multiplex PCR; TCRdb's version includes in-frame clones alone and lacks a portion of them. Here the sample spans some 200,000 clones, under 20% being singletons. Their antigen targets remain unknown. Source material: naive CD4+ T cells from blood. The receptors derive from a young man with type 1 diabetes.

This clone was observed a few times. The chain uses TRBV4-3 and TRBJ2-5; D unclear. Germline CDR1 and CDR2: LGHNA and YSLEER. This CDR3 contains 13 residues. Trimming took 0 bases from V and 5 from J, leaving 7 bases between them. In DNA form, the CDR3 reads TGCGCCAGCAGCCAAGATTTTGGGGAGACCCAGTACTTC. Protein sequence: CASSQDFGETQYF.

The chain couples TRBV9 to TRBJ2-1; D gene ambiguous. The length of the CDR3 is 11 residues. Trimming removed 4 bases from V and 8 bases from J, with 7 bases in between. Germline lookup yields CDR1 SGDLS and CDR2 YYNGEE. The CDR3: CASSSGYEQFF. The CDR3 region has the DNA TGTGCCAGCAGCTCAGGTTATGAGCAGTTCTTC.

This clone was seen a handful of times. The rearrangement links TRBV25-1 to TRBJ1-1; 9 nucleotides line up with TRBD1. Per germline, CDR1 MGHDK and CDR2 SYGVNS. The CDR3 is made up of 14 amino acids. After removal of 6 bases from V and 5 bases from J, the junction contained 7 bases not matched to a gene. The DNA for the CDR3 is TGTGCCAGCAGCTTACAGGGGGCGAGAACTGAAGCTTTCTTT. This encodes CASSLQGARTEAFF.

In DNA, the CDR3 is TGTGCCAGCACGTTCACGATGCAAGAGACCCAGTACTTC. Residues: CASTFTMQETQYF. The chain has TRBV5-6 and TRBJ2-5; D is unclear. Germline CDR1 is SGHDT and CDR2 is YYEEEE. Trimming took 6 bases from V and 2 from J, leaving 11 bases between them. This CDR3 is 13 amino acids long.

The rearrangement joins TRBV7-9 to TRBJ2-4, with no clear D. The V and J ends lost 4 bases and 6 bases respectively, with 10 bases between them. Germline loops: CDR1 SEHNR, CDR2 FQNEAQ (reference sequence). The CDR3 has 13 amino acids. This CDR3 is CASSSKGVNIQYF. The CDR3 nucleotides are TGTGCCAGCAGCTCGAAGGGTGTAAACATTCAGTACTTC.

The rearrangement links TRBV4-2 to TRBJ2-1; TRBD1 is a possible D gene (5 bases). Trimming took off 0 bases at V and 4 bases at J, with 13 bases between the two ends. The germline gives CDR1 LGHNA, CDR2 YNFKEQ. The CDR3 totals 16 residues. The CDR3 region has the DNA TGTGCCAGCAGCCAAGATCGCGGCAGGGAATACAATGAGCAGTTCTTC. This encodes CASSQDRGREYNEQFF.

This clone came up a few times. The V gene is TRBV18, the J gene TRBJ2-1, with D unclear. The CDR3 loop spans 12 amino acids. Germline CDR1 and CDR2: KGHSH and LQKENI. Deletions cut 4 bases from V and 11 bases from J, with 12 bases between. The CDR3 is CASSQGPEQQFF. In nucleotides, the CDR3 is TGTGCCAGCTCACAGGGTCCGGAGCAGCAGTTCTTC.

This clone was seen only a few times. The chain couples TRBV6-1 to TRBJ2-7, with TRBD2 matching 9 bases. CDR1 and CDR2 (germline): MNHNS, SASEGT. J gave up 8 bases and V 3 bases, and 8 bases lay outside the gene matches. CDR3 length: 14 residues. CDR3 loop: CASSDSGRYDKQYF. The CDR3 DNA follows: TGTGCCAGCAGTGACAGCGGGAGGTACGATAAGCAGTACTTC.

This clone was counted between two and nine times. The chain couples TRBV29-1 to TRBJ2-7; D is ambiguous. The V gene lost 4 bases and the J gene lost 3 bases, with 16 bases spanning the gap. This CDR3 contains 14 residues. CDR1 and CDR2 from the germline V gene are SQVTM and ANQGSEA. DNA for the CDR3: TGCAGCGTTGGCGCGGCAGTCGGGCTCTACGAGCAGTACTTC. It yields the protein CSVGAAVGLYEQYF.

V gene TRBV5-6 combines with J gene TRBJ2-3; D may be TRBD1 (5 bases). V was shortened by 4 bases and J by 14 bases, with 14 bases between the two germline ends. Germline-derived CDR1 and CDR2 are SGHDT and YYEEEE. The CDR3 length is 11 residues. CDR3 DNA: TGTGCCAGCAGCCGAGGAGTGGGGCGGTATTTT. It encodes CASSRGVGRYF.

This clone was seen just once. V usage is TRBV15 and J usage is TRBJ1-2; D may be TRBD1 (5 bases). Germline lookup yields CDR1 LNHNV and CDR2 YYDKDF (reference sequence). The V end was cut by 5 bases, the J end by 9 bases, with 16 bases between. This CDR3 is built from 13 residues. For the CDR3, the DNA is TGTGCCACCAGCGTAGGACACGAGGGAAGCTACACCTTC. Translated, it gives CATSVGHEGSYTF.

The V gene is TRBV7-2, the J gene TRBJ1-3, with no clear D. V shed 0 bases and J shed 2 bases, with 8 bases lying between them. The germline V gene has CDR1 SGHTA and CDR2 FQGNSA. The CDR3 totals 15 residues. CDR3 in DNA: TGTGCCAGCAGCTTAGCAGGACGCACTGGAAACACCATATATTTT. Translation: CASSLAGRTGNTIYF.

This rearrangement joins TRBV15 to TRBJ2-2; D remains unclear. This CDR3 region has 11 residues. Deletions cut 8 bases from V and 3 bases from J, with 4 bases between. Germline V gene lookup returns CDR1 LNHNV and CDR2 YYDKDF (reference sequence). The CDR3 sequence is CATQDTGELFF. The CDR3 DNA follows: TGTGCCACCCAGGACACCGGGGAGCTGTTTTTT.

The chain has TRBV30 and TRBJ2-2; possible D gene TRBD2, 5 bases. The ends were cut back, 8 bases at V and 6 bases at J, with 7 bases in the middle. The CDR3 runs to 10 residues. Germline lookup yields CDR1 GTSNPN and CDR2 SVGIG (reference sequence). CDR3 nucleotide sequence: TGTGCCCGTAGCGCCGGGGAGCTGTTTTTT. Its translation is CARSAGELFF.

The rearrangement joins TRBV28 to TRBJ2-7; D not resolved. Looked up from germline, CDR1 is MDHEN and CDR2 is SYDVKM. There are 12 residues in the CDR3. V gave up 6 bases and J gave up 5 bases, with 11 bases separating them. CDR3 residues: CASRVGVDEQYF. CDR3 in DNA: TGTGCCAGCAGAGTAGGTGTCGACGAGCAGTACTTC.

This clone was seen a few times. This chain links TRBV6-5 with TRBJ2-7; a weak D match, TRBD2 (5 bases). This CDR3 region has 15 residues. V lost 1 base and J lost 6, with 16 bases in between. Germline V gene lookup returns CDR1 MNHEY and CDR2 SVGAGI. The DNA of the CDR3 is TGTGCCAGCAGTTACTGGCAGGCGGGCGCTTTCGAGCAGTACTTC. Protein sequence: CASSYWQAGAFEQYF.

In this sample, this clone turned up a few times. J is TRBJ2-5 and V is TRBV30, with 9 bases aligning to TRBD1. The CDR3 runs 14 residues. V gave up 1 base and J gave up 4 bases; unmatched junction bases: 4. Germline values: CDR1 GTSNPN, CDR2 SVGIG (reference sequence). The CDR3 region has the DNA TGTGCCTGGAGTGCCGGGACAGGGAGAGAGACCCAGTACTTC. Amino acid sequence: CAWSAGTGRETQYF.

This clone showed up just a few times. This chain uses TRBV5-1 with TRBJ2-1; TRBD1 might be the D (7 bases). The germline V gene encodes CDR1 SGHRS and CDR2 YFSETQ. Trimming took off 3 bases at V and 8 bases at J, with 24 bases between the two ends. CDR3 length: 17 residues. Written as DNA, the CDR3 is TGCGCCAGCAGCTCTGGGAAAGGGAACAGGGGCGGGGATGAGCAGTTCTTC. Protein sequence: CASSSGKGNRGGDEQFF.

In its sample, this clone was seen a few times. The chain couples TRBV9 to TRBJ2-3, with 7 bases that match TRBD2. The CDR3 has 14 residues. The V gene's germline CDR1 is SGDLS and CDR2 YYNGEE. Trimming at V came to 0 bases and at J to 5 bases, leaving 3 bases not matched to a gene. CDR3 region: CASSVAGGLDTQYF. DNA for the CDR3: TGTGCCAGCAGCGTAGCGGGGGGATTAGATACGCAGTATTTT.

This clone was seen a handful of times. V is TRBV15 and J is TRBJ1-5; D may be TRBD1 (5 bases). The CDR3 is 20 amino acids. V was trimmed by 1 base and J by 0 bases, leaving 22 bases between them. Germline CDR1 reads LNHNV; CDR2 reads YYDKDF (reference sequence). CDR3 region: CATSRASSSRGPVSNQPQHF. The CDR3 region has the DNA TGTGCCACCAGCAGAGCGAGTAGCTCCCGGGGACCTGTTAGCAATCAGCCCCAGCATTTT.

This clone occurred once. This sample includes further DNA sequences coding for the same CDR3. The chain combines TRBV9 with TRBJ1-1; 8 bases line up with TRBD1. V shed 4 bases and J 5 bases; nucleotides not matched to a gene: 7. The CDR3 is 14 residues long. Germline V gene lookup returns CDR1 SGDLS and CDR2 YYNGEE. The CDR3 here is CASSPRTGNTEAFF. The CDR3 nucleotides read TGTGCCAGCAGCCCTCGGACAGGGAATACTGAAGCTTTCTTT.

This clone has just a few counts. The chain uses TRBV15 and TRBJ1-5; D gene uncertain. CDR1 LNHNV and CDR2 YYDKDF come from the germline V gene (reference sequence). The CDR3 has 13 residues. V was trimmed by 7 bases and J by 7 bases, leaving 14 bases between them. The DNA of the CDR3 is TGTGCCACCAAGGTCACGGGCGGACAGCCCCAGCATTTT. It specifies CATKVTGGQPQHF.

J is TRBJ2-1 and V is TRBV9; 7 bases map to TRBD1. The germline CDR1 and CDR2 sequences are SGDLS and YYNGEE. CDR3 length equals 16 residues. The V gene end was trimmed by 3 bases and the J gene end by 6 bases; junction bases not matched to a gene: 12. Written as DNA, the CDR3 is TGTGCCAGCAGCGCCTATGCGACAGGGTCCCCCAATGAGCAGTTCTTC. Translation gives CASSAYATGSPNEQFF.

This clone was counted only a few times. CDR3 region: CAWSGGGLYGYTF. CDR3 DNA: TGTGCCTGGAGTGGAGGAGGCCTCTATGGCTACACCTTC. The chain has TRBV30 and TRBJ1-2; D gene ambiguous. Germline loops: CDR1 GTSNPN, CDR2 SVGIG (reference sequence). Trimming cost V 1 base and J 4 bases, with 10 bases left between them. CDR3 length equals 13 residues.

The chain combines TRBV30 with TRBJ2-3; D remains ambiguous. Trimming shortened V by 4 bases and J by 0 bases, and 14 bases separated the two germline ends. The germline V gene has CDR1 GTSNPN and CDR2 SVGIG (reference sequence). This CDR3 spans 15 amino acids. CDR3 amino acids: CAWTRLLLSTDTQYF. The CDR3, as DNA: TGTGCCTGGACGAGACTGCTACTTAGCACAGATACGCAGTATTTT.

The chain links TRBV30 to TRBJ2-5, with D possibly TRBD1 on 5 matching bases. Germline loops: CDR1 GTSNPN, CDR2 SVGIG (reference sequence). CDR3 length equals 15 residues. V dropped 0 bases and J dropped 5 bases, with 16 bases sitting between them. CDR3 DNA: TGTGCCTGGAGTGTACAGCTGGGGCCTGGGGAGACCCAGTACTTC. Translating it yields CAWSVQLGPGETQYF.